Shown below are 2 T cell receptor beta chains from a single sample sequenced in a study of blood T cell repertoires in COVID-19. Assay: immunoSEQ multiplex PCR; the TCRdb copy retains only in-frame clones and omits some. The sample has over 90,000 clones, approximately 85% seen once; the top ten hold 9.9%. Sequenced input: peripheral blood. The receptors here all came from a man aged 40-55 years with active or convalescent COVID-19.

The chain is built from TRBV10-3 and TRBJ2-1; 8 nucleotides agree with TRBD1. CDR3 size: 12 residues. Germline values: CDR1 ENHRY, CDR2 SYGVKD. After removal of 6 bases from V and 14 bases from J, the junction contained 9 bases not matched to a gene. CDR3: CAIRDRDPPKFF. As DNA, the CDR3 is TGTGCCATCAGGGACAGGGATCCTCCAAAGTTCTTC.

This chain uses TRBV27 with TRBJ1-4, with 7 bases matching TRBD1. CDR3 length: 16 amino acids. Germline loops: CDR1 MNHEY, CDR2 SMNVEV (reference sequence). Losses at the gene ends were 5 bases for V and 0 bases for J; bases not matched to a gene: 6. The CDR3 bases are TGTGCCAGCAGTCCCGACAGGGATGCAACTAATGAAAAACTGTTTTTT. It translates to CASSPDRDATNEKLFF.